This paragraph covers one T cell receptor (beta chain) sequence. Antigen specificity is unknown. These data belong to a study of T cells after yellow fever vaccination. Across the study: Fractions containing few cells were prepared with SMART-Seq v4 Ultra Low Input. Study-level results: Most clones from primary vaccination resurfaced after the booster (nearly 97% CD4, approximately 88% CD8). By day 5 rather than day 15, the secondary response had peaked, though it was weaker. Just a small share of clonotypes turned up in the CD4 compartment as well as the CD8 compartment.

Germline V CDR1 and CDR2: DFQATT, SNEGSKA (reference sequence). The CDR3 covers 16 residues. J was trimmed by 2 bases and V by 0 bases; bases with no gene match: 4. TCRdb itself ran the 5' RACE reads through MiXCR, one entry per CDR3 protein. The sample lists some 500,000 distinct CDR3 sequences; approximately 13% were seen once. The sequence came from a man aged 25-40 years who received the YFV17D yellow fever vaccine. V is TRBV20-1 and J is TRBJ2-1, with 10 bases identical to TRBD2. This sample comprised PBMCs, obtained on the day of the yellow fever booster vaccination. In DNA form, the CDR3 reads TGCAGTGCTAGAGAAGTAGCGGGAGGCCCCTACAATGAGCAGTTCTTC. Amino acids: CSAREVAGGPYNEQFF.